These 27 T cell receptor beta chains came from one sample sequenced in a study of OX40 agonist ivuxolimab in advanced cancers. The data were produced by immunoSEQ multiplex PCR, yet TCRdb's version contains in-frame clones alone and is incomplete. Counted here are roughly 68,000 clones, roughly nine tenths occurring once; the ten biggest clones make up roughly 4%. The sequencing here drew on CD4+ or CD8+ T cells sorted from blood, taken in a trial of the OX40 agonist ivuxolimab. The receptors were sampled from an adult with an advanced solid tumor such as melanoma, head and neck, liver or kidney cancer.

The J gene is TRBJ2-3, the V gene TRBV4-2; D possibly corresponds to TRBD2 (5 bases). Deletions cut 4 bases from V and 0 bases from J, with 23 bases between. Germline V gives CDR1 LGHNA, CDR2 YNFKEQ. The CDR3 is 19 residues long. The CDR3 DNA sequence: TGTGCCAGCAGCCCCCGTTCTGACGTCAACCGCGGGAGCACAGATACGCAGTATTTT. As protein: CASSPRSDVNRGSTDTQYF.

V and J are TRBV5-4 and TRBJ1-1; weak D call: TRBD1 (5 bases). V was trimmed by 0 bases and J by 5 bases, leaving 11 bases between them. Germline lookup yields CDR1 SGHNT and CDR2 YYREEE (reference sequence). The CDR3 is 14 amino acids. The CDR3 DNA follows: TGTGCCAGCAGCTTGGAAGGGGCAGGGACTGAAGCTTTCTTT. This translates into CASSLEGAGTEAFF.

The rearrangement joins TRBV4-2 to TRBJ2-1; TRBD2 matches at 11 bases. The trim removed 6 bases at V and 6 bases at J, leaving 16 bases unmatched. The CDR3 length is 18 residues. CDR1 LGHNA and CDR2 YNFKEQ come from the germline V gene. CDR3 sequence: CASRGGLAGGRERNEQFF. The CDR3 bases are TGTGCCAGCAGGGGGGGGCTAGCGGGAGGTCGGGAGCGCAATGAGCAGTTCTTC.

The J gene is TRBJ2-4, the V gene TRBV12-2; the table's D call, TRBD2, has no DNA check behind it. TRBV12-2 is a pseudogene. The CDR3 is made up of 15 amino acids. CDR3 region: CASRRDFVAKNIQYF. The CDR3 bases are TGTGCAAGTCGCAGGGACTTCGTAGCCAAAAACATTCAGTACTTC.

The chain has TRBV10-3 and TRBJ2-1; the D is unclear. The germline V gene has CDR1 ENHRY and CDR2 SYGVKD. V shed 0 bases and J shed 7 bases, with 16 bases lying between them. CDR3 length: 16 amino acids. CDR3: CAISESLDSLGNEQFF. In DNA form, the CDR3 reads TGTGCCATCAGTGAGTCGTTGGATAGCTTAGGGAATGAGCAGTTCTTC.

This clone appeared a single time. CDR3 DNA: TGCGCCAGCAGCTTGACTAGCAGCGGGGAGACCCAGTACTTC. Protein sequence: CASSLTSSGETQYF. V is TRBV5-1 and J is TRBJ2-5; D is possibly TRBD2 (6 bases). Trimming shortened V by 1 base and J by 5 bases, and 12 bases separated the two germline ends. The CDR3 has 14 residues. CDR1 and CDR2 from the germline V gene are SGHRS and YFSETQ.

The gene calls are TRBV6-7 and TRBJ2-1, with 11 nucleotides matching TRBD2. TRBV6-7 has ORF status, its function being uncertain. With 0 bases clipped from V and 8 bases from J, the junction kept 6 bases outside the gene matches. The CDR3 length is 16 residues. CDR3 loop: CASSYSASGRLHEQFF. The CDR3, as DNA: TGTGCCAGCAGTTACTCTGCTAGCGGGAGGCTCCATGAGCAGTTCTTC.

This chain links TRBV7-2 with TRBJ2-7; TRBD1 agrees at 9 bases. Germline lookup yields CDR1 SGHTA and CDR2 FQGNSA. V lost 6 bases to trimming and J lost 2 bases; unmatched junction nucleotides: 8. The CDR3 is 15 amino acids. CDR3 nucleotide sequence: TGTGCCAGCAGAATAAAGACAGGGGGGACCTACGAGCAGTACTTC. This gives the protein CASRIKTGGTYEQYF.

This clone was recorded a few times. This chain connects TRBV7-9 to TRBJ2-1; D is ambiguous. Trimming took off 8 bases at V and 0 bases at J, with 14 bases between the two ends. This CDR3 region has 15 residues. Germline loops: CDR1 SEHNR, CDR2 FQNEAQ (reference sequence). The DNA of the CDR3 is TGTGCCAGCCAAGGGCTACTGAGCTCCTACAATGAGCAGTTCTTC. Residues: CASQGLLSSYNEQFF.

The chain links TRBV6-4 to TRBJ2-7; 7 bases are shared with TRBD2. This CDR3 spans 21 amino acids. Germline CDR1 MRHNA, CDR2 SNTAGT. The V gene end was trimmed by 2 bases and the J gene end by 3 bases; junction bases not matched to a gene: 25. DNA of the CDR3: TGTGCCAGCAGTGACCCCTCCTGTTCGACAGAAACCGAATGGGACTACTACGAGCAGTACTTC. Translated, it gives CASSDPSCSTETEWDYYEQYF.

The rearrangement uses TRBV9 and TRBJ2-2; D remains unclear. Trimming removed 7 bases from V and 3 bases from J, with 13 bases in between. Germline V gives CDR1 SGDLS, CDR2 YYNGEE. The CDR3 is made up of 14 amino acids. CDR3: CASSPTLDTGELFF. For the CDR3, the DNA is TGTGCCAGCTCCCCGACCTTGGACACCGGGGAGCTGTTTTTT.

The table lists this clone with a count of one. The chain joins TRBV9 to TRBJ2-1, with TRBD2 matching 11 bases. The CDR3 extends over 19 amino acids. J was trimmed by 0 bases and V by 0 bases; bases with no gene match: 8. The germline V gene encodes CDR1 SGDLS and CDR2 YYNGEE. The CDR3: CASSVGASGRSTSYNEQFF. In DNA, the CDR3 is TGTGCCAGCAGCGTAGGGGCTAGCGGGAGGAGTACCTCCTACAATGAGCAGTTCTTC.

This chain uses TRBV5-5 with TRBJ1-1; the match to TRBD1 covers 7 bases. The CDR3 contains 12 residues. With 9 bases clipped from V and 1 base from J, the junction kept 3 bases outside the gene matches. The V gene's germline CDR1 is SGHKS and CDR2 YYEKEE (reference sequence). The CDR3 nucleotides read TGTGCCACTAGGGGGCCGAACACTGAAGCTTTCTTT. Protein: CATRGPNTEAFF.

The chain is built from TRBV13 and TRBJ2-2; 11 nucleotides align to TRBD1. The germline V gene has CDR1 PRHDT and CDR2 FYEKMQ (reference sequence). The length of the CDR3 is 18 residues. Trimming at V came to 5 bases and at J to 4 bases, leaving 12 bases not matched to a gene. For the CDR3, the DNA is TGTGCCAGCAGCGCCGCTTGGACAGGGGGCTTTTTCACCGGGGAGCTGTTTTTT. Translating gives CASSAAWTGGFFTGELFF.

The chain carries TRBV6-5 and TRBJ2-5; a possible D gene is TRBD2 (5 bases). The length of the CDR3 is 13 residues. V was pared by 2 bases and J by 2 bases, with 6 bases between. Germline lookup yields CDR1 MNHEY and CDR2 SVGAGI. CDR3 coding DNA: TGTGCCAGCAGTTACACGGGGCAAGAGACCCAGTACTTC. Its protein is CASSYTGQETQYF.

The chain couples TRBV7-3 to TRBJ1-1; possibly TRBD1 for D (5 bases). V was clipped by 5 bases and J by 0 bases, with 16 bases between them. Germline CDR1 and CDR2: SGHTA and FQGTGA. There are 16 residues in the CDR3. The CDR3 region is CASSRRVGNMNTEAFF. The CDR3, as DNA: TGTGCCAGCAGCCGCAGGGTTGGAAATATGAACACTGAAGCTTTCTTT. Using reference TRBV7-3 and TRBJ1-1 for the parts outside the CDR3, the full variable domain is GAGVSQTPSNKVTEKGKYVELRCDPISGHTALYWYRQSLGQGPEFLIYFQGTGAADDSGLPNDRFFAVRPEGSVSTLKIQRTERGDSAVYLCASSRRVGNMNTEAFFGQGTRLTVV.

The chain combines TRBV23-1 with TRBJ2-7; perhaps D is TRBD1 or TRBD2 (5 bases each). TRBV23-1 is treated as an ORF (open reading frame) with a function not yet certain. V lost 1 base and J 3 bases, leaving 22 bases between the germline ends. The CDR3 contains 18 residues. CDR3 protein: CASSQWGRRGDPNYEQYF. The CDR3 DNA reads TGCGCCAGCAGTCAATGGGGCCGAAGGGGAGACCCCAACTACGAGCAGTACTTC.

CDR3 sequence (DNA): TGTGCCAGCTCACCAATAGGGTCGGGAAACACCATATATTTT. Its translation is CASSPIGSGNTIYF. The rearrangement links TRBV18 to TRBJ1-3; D gene ambiguous. The CDR3 totals 14 residues. The V end lost 2 bases, the J end lost 4 bases, and 9 bases lay between the germline ends. The germline CDR1 and CDR2 sequences are KGHSH and LQKENI. Full variable domain (rest looked up from reference TRBV18 and TRBJ1-3): NAGVMQNPRHLVRRRGQEARLRCSPMKGHSHVYWYRQLPEEGLKFMVYLQKENIIDESGMPKERFSAEFPKEGPSILRIQQVVRGDSAAYFCASSPIGSGNTIYFGEGSWLTVV.

The gene calls are TRBV29-1 and TRBJ1-2, with no clear D. The CDR3 is made up of 13 amino acids. CDR1 is SQVTM, CDR2 ANQGSEA, per germline. Trimming left V 1 base short and J 8 bases short, with 14 bases between. The CDR3 DNA follows: TGCAGCGTTGAAGTGTTAGAATCAGAGGGCTACACCTTC. It translates to CSVEVLESEGYTF.

The chain is built from TRBV12-5 and TRBJ2-1, with 11 bases fitting TRBD2. The V segment lost 2 bases and the J segment 5 bases; nucleotides outside the gene matches: 20. Germline V gene data show CDR1 as LGHNT and CDR2 as FRNRAP. The CDR3 extends over 21 amino acids. The CDR3 reads CASGLIPAVAGGAHPNNEQFF. In DNA, the CDR3 is TGTGCTAGTGGTTTGATCCCTGCGGTAGCGGGAGGGGCCCACCCTAACAATGAGCAGTTCTTC.

The rearrangement links TRBV5-1 to TRBJ1-1, with D tentatively TRBD1 (6 bases). The CDR3 sequence is 13 residues long. The germline CDR1 and CDR2 sequences are SGHRS and YFSETQ. Trimming removed 4 bases at V and 2 bases at J, with 9 bases between. The DNA of the CDR3 is TGCGCCAGCAGCATGGACAGTAACACTGAAGCTTTCTTT. It codes for CASSMDSNTEAFF.

The J gene is TRBJ2-5, the V gene TRBV7-2, with D possibly being TRBD2 (6 bases). The CDR3 contains 15 residues. Germline loops: CDR1 SGHTA, CDR2 FQGNSA. Deletions cut 5 bases from V and 4 bases from J, with 17 bases between. Here the CDR3 DNA reads TGTGCCAGCAGCGGGGGACTGGGGCGGAGAGAGACCCAGTACTTC. It specifies CASSGGLGRRETQYF. The whole variable domain, remainder taken from reference TRBV7-2 and TRBJ2-5, is GAGVSQSPSNKVTEKGKDVELRCDPISGHTALYWYRQSLGQGLEFLIYFQGNSAPDKSGLPSDRFSAERTGGSVSTLTIQRTQQEDSAVYLCASSGGLGRRETQYFGPGTRLLVL.

This clone appeared a few times. This chain uses TRBV12-5 with TRBJ2-7, with D unresolved. V was pared by 0 bases and J by 4 bases, with 16 bases between. Germline CDR1 and CDR2: LGHNT and FRNRAP. The length of the CDR3 is 16 residues. Here the CDR3 reads CASGLVPPPQFYEQYF. The CDR3 coding sequence is TGTGCTAGTGGTTTGGTACCCCCTCCCCAGTTTTACGAGCAGTACTTC.

This clone showed up just a few times. The J gene is TRBJ2-5, the V gene TRBV19; 9 bases are a match to TRBD2. With 7 bases clipped from V and 5 bases from J, the junction kept 8 bases outside the gene matches. The CDR3 consists of 14 residues. The germline V gene encodes CDR1 LNHDA and CDR2 SQIVND (reference sequence). The CDR3 spells CASKGGRERETQYF. CDR3 in DNA: TGTGCCAGTAAGGGCGGGAGGGAGAGGGAGACCCAGTACTTC.

The chain joins TRBV7-2 to TRBJ1-2; tentative D call: TRBD1 (6 bases). CDR3 size: 13 residues. V lost 6 bases, J lost 0 bases, and 8 bases lay in between. Germline CDR1 and CDR2: SGHTA and FQGNSA. CDR3 amino acids: CASRRDTNYGYTF. The CDR3 coding sequence is TGTGCCAGCAGGAGGGACACTAACTATGGCTACACCTTC. The whole variable domain, filled in from reference TRBV7-2 and TRBJ1-2, reads GAGVSQSPSNKVTEKGKDVELRCDPISGHTALYWYRQSLGQGLEFLIYFQGNSAPDKSGLPSDRFSAERTGGSVSTLTIQRTQQEDSAVYLCASRRDTNYGYTFGSGTRLTVV.

The chain links TRBV28 to TRBJ2-3, with 11 bases lining up with TRBD2. The CDR3 loop spans 15 amino acids. CDR1 and CDR2 from the germline V gene are MDHEN and SYDVKM. V was clipped by 4 bases and J by 2 bases; unmatched bases: 2. The CDR3 DNA reads TGTGCCAGCAGTTCTAGCGGGAGGTTCACAGATACGCAGTATTTT. This translates into CASSSSGRFTDTQYF.

A single count supports this clone. The V and J genes are TRBV29-1 and TRBJ2-2; 7 bases fit TRBD1. CDR1 and CDR2 (germline): SQVTM, ANQGSEA. The CDR3 runs to 15 residues. Losses at the gene ends were 4 bases for V and 3 bases for J; bases not matched to a gene: 8. The CDR3 here is CSVGLQGTYTGELFF. Here the CDR3 DNA reads TGCAGCGTTGGCCTACAGGGGACCTACACCGGGGAGCTGTTTTTT.